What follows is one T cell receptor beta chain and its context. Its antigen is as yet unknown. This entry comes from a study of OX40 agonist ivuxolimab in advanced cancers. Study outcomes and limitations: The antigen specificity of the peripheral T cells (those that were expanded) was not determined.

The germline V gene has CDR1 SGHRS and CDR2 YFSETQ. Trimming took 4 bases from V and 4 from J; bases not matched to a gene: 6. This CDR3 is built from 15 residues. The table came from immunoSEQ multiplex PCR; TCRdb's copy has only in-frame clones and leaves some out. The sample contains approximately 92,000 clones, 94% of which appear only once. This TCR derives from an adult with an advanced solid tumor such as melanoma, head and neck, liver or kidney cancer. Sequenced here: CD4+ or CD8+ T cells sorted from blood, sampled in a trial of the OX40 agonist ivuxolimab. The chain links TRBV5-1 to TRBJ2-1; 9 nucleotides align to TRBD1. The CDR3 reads CASSVRQGGYNEQFF. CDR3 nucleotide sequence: TGCGCCAGCAGCGTTCGACAGGGGGGATACAATGAGCAGTTCTTC.